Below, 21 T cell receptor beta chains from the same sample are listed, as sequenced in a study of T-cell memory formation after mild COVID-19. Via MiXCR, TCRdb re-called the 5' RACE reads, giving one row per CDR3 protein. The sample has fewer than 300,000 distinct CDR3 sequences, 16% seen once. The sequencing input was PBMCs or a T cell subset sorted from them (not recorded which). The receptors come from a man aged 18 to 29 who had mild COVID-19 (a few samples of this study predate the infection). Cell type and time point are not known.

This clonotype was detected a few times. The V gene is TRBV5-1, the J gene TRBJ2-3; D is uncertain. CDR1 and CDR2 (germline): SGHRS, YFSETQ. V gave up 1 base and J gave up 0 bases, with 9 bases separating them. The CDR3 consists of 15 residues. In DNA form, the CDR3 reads TGCGCCAGCAGCTTGACACGAGCGAGCACAGATACGCAGTATTTT. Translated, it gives CASSLTRASTDTQYF.

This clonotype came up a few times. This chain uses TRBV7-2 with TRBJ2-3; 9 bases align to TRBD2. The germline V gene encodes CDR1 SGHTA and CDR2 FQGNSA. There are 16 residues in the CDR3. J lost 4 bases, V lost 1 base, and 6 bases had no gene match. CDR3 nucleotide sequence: TGTGCCAGCAGCTTAGAAGGGCGGGGGGGCCCAGATACGCAGTATTTT. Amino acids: CASSLEGRGGPDTQYF.

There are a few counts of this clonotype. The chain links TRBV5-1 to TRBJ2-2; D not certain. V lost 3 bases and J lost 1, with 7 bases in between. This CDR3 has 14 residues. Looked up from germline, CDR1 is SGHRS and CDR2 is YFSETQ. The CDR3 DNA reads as TGCGCCAGCAGCTCGAGACGGAACACCGGGGAGCTGTTTTTT. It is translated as CASSSRRNTGELFF.

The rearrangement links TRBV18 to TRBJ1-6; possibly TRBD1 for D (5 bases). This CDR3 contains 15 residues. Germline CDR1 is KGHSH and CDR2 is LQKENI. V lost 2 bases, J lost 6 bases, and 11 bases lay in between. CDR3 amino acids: CASSPTTGRNSPLHF. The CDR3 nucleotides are TGTGCCAGCTCACCAACCACGGGGCGTAATTCACCCCTCCACTTT.

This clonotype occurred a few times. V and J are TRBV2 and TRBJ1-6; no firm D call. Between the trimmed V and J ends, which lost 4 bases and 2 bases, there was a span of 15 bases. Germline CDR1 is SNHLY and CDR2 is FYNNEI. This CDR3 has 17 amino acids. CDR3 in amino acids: CASSVLARTAYNSPLHF. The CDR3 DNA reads TGTGCCAGCAGTGTCCTGGCTCGTACCGCCTATAATTCACCCCTCCACTTT.

The CDR3 loop is CASSEPVLYGTSSIGYTF. CDR3 nucleotides: TGTGCCAGCAGTGAACCGGTCCTGTATGGGACCTCATCGATTGGCTACACCTTC. The V gene is TRBV12-3 or TRBV12-4, the J gene TRBJ1-2, with D perhaps TRBD1 (5 bases). The CDR3 runs 18 residues. Between the trimmed V and J ends, which lost 5 bases and 7 bases, there was a span of 29 bases.

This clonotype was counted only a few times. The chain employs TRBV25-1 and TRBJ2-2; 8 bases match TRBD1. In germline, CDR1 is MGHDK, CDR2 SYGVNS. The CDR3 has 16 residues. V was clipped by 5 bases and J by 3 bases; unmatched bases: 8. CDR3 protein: CASSSTGVKYTGELFF. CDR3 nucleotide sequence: TGTGCCAGCAGTTCGACAGGGGTAAAGTACACCGGGGAGCTGTTTTTT.

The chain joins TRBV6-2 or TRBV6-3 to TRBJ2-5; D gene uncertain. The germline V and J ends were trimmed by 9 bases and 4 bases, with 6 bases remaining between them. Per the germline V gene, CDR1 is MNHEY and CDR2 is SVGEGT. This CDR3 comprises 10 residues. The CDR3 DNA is TGTGCCAGTGGACGAGAGACCCAGTACTTC. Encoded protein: CASGRETQYF.

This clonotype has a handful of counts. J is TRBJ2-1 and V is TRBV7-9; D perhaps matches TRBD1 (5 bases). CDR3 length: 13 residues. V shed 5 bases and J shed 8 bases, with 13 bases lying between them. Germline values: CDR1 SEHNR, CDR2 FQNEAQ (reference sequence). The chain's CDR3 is CASSPAQGYEQFF. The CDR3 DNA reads TGTGCCAGCAGCCCCGCCCAGGGCTATGAGCAGTTCTTC.

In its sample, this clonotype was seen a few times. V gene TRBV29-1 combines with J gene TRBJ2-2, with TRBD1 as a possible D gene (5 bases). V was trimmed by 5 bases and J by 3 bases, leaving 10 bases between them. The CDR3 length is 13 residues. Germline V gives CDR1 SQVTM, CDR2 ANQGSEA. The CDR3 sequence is CSVLQGDTGELFF. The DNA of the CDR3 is TGCAGCGTTTTGCAGGGTGACACCGGGGAGCTGTTTTTT.

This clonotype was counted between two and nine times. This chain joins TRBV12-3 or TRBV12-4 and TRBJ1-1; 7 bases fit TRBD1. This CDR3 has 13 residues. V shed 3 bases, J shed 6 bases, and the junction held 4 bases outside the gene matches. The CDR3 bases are TGTGCCAGCAGTTTCAGGGGGGGCCCTGAAGCTTTCTTT. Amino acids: CASSFRGGPEAFF.

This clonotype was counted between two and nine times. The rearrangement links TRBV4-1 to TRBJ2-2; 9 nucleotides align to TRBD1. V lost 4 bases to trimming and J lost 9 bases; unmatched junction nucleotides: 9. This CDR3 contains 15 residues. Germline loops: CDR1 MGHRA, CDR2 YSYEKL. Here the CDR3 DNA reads TGCGCCAGCAGCCGCCGGGACAGGGATCGGAGGGAGCTGTTTTTT. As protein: CASSRRDRDRRELFF.

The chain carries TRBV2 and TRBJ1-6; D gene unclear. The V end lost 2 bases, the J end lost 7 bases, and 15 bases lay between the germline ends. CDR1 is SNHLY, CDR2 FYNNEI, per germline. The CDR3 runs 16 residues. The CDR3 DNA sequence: TGTGCCAGCAGTGAAAGAATGGGGATCGGGAATTCACCCCTCCACTTT. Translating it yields CASSERMGIGNSPLHF.

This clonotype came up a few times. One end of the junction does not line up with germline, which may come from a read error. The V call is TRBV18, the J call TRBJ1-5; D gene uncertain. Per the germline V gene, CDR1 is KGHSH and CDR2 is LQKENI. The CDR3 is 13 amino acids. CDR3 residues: CASSTFSDQPQHF. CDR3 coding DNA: TGTGCCAGCTCAACATTTAGCGATCAGCCCCAGCATTTT. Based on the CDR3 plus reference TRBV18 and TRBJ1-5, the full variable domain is NAGVMQNPRHLVRRRGQEARLRCSPMKGHSHVYWYRQLPEEGLKFMVYLQKENIIDESGMPKERFSAEFPKEGPSILRIQQVVRGDSAAYFCASSTFSDQPQHFGDGTRLSIL.

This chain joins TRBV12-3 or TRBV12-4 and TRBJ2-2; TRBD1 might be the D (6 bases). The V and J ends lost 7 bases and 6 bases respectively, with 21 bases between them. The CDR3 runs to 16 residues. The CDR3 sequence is CASNTLPGAIAGELFF. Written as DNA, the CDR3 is TGTGCCAGCAATACCTTACCAGGGGCAATCGCCGGGGAGCTGTTTTTT.

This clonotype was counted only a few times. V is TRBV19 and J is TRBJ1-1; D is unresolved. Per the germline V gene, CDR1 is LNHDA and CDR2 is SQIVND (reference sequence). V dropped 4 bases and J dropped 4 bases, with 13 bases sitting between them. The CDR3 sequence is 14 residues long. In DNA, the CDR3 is TGTGCCAGTAGTACTTTCAGTTTGGGCACTGAAGCTTTCTTT. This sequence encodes CASSTFSLGTEAFF. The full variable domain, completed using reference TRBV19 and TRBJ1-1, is DGGITQSPKYLFRKEGQNVTLSCEQNLNHDAMYWYRQDPGQGLRLIYYSQIVNDFQKGDIAEGYSVSREKKESFPLTVTSAQKNPTAFYLCASSTFSLGTEAFFGQGTRLTVV.

The CDR3 protein is CSARDRRSPETQYF. In nucleotides, the CDR3 is TGCAGTGCTAGAGATCGGAGAAGCCCCGAGACCCAGTACTTC. The chain combines TRBV20-1 with TRBJ2-5; no clear D. This CDR3 spans 14 amino acids. Germline-derived CDR1 and CDR2 are DFQATT and SNEGSKA (reference sequence). Trimming left V 0 bases short and J 5 bases short, with 13 bases between.

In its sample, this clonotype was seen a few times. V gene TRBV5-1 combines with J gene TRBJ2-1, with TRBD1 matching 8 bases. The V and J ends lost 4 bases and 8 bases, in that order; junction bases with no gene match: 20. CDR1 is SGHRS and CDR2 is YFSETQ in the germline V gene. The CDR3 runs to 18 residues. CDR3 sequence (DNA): TGCGCCAGCAGCCTCAGACGAACGAGCCCATACAGGGGGGATGAGCAGTTCTTC. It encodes CASSLRRTSPYRGDEQFF.

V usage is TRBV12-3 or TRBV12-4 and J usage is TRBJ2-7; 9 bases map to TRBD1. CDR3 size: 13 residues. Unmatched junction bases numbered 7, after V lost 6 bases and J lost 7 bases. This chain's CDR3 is CASRMNRGREQYF. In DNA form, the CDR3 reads TGTGCCAGCAGGATGAACAGGGGGCGAGAGCAGTACTTC.

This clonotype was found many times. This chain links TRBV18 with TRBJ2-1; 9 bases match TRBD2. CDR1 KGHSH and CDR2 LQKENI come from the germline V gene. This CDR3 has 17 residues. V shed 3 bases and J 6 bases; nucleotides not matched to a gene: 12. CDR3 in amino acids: CASSPGIAGDSSNEQFF. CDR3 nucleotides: TGTGCCAGCTCACCCGGGATAGCGGGGGACTCAAGCAATGAGCAGTTCTTC.

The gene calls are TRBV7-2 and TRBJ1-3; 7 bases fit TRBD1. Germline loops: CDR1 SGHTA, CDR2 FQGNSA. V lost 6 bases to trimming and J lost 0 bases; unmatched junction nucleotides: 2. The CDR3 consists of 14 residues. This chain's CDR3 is CASRRQGSGNTIYF. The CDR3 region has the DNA TGTGCCAGCAGACGACAGGGCTCTGGAAACACCATATATTTT.